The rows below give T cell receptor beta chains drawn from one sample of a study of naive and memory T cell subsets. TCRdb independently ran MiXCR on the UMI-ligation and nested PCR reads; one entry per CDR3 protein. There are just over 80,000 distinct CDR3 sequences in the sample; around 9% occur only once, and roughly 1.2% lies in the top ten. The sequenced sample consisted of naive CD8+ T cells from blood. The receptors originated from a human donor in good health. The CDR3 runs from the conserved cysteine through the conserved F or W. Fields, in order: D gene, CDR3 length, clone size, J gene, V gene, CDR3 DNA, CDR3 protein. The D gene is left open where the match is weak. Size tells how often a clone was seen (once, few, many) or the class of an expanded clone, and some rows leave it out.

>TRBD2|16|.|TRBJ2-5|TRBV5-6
TGTGCCAGCAGCTTGGGACTAGCGGGAGTCATGAAGACCCAGTACTTC
CASSLGLAGVMKTQYF
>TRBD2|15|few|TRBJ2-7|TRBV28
TGTGCCAGCAGACACGGACTAGCGGGACCCTACGAGCAGTACTTC
CASRHGLAGPYEQYF
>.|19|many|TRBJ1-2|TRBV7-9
TGTGCCAGCAGCTTATTGCGCCTCGGGACGTCGGGTCTTAACTATGGCTACACCTTC
CASSLLRLGTSGLNYGYTF
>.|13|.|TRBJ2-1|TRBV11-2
TGTGCCAGCAGCTTAGAGTCAGTTAATGAGCAGTTCTTC
CASSLESVNEQFF
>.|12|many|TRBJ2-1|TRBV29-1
TGCAGCGTTCCCAAAGGTAGTTATGAGCAGTTCTTC
CSVPKGSYEQFF
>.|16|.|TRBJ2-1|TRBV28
TGTGCCAGCAGTCCGTTTTTCGGGGTCAGGGACAATGAGCAGTTCTTC
CASSPFFGVRDNEQFF
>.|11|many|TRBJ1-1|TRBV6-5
TGTGCCAGCAGTTACGGGACTGAAGCTTTCTTT
CASSYGTEAFF
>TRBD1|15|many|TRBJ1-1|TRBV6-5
TGTGCCAGCAGTTACTCGACAGGGAGAGACACTGAAGCTTTCTTT
CASSYSTGRDTEAFF
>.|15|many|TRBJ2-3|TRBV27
TGTGCCAGCAGTTTATCGCGTCGGGGCACAGATACGCAGTATTTT
CASSLSRRGTDTQYF
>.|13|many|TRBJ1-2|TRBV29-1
TGCAGCGTCCGGGAGCGATCTAACTATGGCTACACCTTC
CSVRERSNYGYTF
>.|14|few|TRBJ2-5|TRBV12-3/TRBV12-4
TGTGCCAGCAGCGAAGACAGGCTACAAGAGACCCAGTACTTC
CASSEDRLQETQYF
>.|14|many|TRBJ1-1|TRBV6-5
TGTGCCAGCAGTTACGAGGAGGGGAGCTTTGAAGCTTTCTTT
CASSYEEGSFEAFF
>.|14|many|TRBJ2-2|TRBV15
TGTGCCACAAGCTCGGCCGCGAACACCGGGGAGCTGTTTTTT
CATSSAANTGELFF
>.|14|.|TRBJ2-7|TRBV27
TGTGCCAGCTCCGCCGTCCCAACAACCTACGAGCAGTACTTC
CASSAVPTTYEQYF
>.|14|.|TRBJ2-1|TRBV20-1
TGCAGTGCTAGGGGAATTTACTCCTACAATGAGCAGTTCTTC
CSARGIYSYNEQFF
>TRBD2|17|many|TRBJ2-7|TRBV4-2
TGTGCCAGCAGCCAAGATGCTAGGGACTATTCCTCCTACGAGCAGTACTTC
CASSQDARDYSSYEQYF
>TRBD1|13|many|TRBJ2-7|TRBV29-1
TGCAGCGTTGAGACAGGGGGCTCCTACGAGCAGTACTTC
CSVETGGSYEQYF
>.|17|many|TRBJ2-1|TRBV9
TGTGCCAGCAGCCCTCGGAGGGTCCCGAGCTCCTACAATGAGCAGTTCTTC
CASSPRRVPSSYNEQFF
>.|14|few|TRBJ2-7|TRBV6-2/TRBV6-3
TGTGCCAGCAGTTATTCGGGTTCCGTCTACGAGCAGTACTTC
CASSYSGSVYEQYF
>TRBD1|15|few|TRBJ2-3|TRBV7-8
TGTGCCAGCAGCGACCACGGACAGGGGGTAGATACGCAGTATTTT
CASSDHGQGVDTQYF
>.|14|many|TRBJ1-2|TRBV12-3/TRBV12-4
TGTGCCAGCACCCCCAATCTCGTGAGCTATGGCTACACCTTC
CASTPNLVSYGYTF
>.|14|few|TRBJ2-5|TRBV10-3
TGTGCCATCAGTGAGTCTCGGGTCGTGGAGACCCAGTACTTC
CAISESRVVETQYF
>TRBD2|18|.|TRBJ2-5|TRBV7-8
TGTGCCAGCAGCTTGGGACTAGCGGGAGGGCCCTTACAAGAGACCCAGTACTTC
CASSLGLAGGPLQETQYF
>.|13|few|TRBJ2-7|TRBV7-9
TGTGCCAGCAGCTCCGGGTCCCACTACGAGCAGTACTTC
CASSSGSHYEQYF
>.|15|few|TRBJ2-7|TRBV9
TGTGCCAGCAGCGCGGGACAAGCCGCCTCCTACGAGCAGTACTTC
CASSAGQAASYEQYF
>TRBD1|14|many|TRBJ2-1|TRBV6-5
TGTGCCAGCAGTTACGAACAGGGGAATAATGAGCAGTTCTTC
CASSYEQGNNEQFF
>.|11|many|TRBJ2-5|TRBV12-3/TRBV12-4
TGTGCCAGCAGCTTGAAAGAGACCCAGTACTTC
CASSLKETQYF
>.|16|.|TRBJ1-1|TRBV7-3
TGTGCCAGCAGCTTCGATCAGGGGTTAGGGAACACTGAAGCTTTCTTT
CASSFDQGLGNTEAFF
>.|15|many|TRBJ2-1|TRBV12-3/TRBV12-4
TGTGCCAGCAGTTTAGCGCCGGGAGATTCAAATGAGCAGTTCTTC
CASSLAPGDSNEQFF
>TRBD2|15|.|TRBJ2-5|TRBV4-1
TGCGCCAGCAGCCACTCCGGGGGGGGCCAAGAGACCCAGTACTTC
CASSHSGGGQETQYF
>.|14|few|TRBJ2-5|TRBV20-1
TGCAGTGCTAGAGATTCGACGACTTACAGGACCCAGTACTTC
CSARDSTTYRTQYF
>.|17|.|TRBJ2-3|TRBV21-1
TGTGCCAGCAGCAAAGGGACAGGACTAGCGATTACAGATACGCAGTATTTT
CASSKGTGLAITDTQYF
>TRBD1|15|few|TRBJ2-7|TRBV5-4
TGTGCCAGCAGCTGGGGACAGAGTAGCTCCTACGAGCAGTACTTC
CASSWGQSSSYEQYF
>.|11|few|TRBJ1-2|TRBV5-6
TGTGCCAGCAGTTCGGGGGGTCAGCACACCTTC
CASSSGGQHTF
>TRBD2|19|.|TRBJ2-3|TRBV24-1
TGTGCCACCAGTGATCCAGATCGGACTAGCGGAGTCCCCACAGATACGCAGTATTTT
CATSDPDRTSGVPTDTQYF
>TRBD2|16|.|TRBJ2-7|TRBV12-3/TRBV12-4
TGTGCCAGCAGTTTAGCGGGGACTAGCGACTCCTACGAGCAGTACTTC
CASSLAGTSDSYEQYF
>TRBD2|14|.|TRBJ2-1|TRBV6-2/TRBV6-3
TGTGCCAGCAGTTTGGGACTAGGCGTCAATGAGCAGTTCTTC
CASSLGLGVNEQFF
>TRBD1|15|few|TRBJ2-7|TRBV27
TGTGCCAGCAGTGGACAGGGACAGCCAGCCTACGAGCAGTACTTC
CASSGQGQPAYEQYF
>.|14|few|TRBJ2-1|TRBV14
TGTGCCAGCAGCCAGACGCACAGGCGTGGTGAGCAGTTCTTC
CASSQTHRRGEQFF
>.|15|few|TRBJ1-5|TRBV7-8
TGTGCCAGCAGCTCAGGGACGTTTAGCAATCAGCCCCAGCATTTT
CASSSGTFSNQPQHF